One and the same sample provided the 13 T cell receptor beta chains below, sequenced in a study of CD8 T cells in Susac syndrome. Reverse transcription of roughly 0.45 to 1 ug RNA used random hexamers. TCRdb used MiXCR to reprocess the immunoSEQ multiplex PCR reads, holding one entry per CDR3 protein. The data contain fewer than 150,000 distinct CDR3 sequences, around 91% of them seen just once; the ten biggest clones take up about 0.25%. Sample: CD8+ T cells from PBMCs. The receptors here all came from a human donor with multiple sclerosis.

The genes are TRBV6-2 or TRBV6-3 and TRBJ1-1; 7 nucleotides line up with TRBD1. The CDR3 contains 15 residues. In germline, CDR1 is MNHEY, CDR2 SVGEGT. With V trimmed by 0 bases and J by 5 bases, 6 bases remained unmatched. The CDR3 reads CASSYSSEGATEAFF. CDR3 nucleotide sequence: TGTGCCAGCAGTTACTCGTCCGAGGGGGCGACTGAAGCTTTCTTT.

The chain links TRBV27 to TRBJ2-7; 9 bases are a match to TRBD1. This CDR3 contains 15 residues. V dropped 3 bases and J dropped 7; count of bases not matched to a gene: 10. Germline CDR1 is MNHEY and CDR2 is SMNVEV (reference sequence). CDR3 loop: CASSFSTGGLGEQYF. For the CDR3, the DNA is TGTGCCAGCAGTTTCTCGACAGGGGGGTTGGGAGAGCAGTACTTC.

This rearrangement joins TRBV19 to TRBJ2-1; D unclear. The ends were cut back, 5 bases at V and 9 bases at J, with 11 bases in the middle. In germline, CDR1 is LNHDA, CDR2 SQIVND (reference sequence). The length of the CDR3 is 12 residues. As DNA, the CDR3 is TGTGCCAGTAGTTCTACCTCAATTGAGCAGTTCTTC. As protein: CASSSTSIEQFF.

This sequence joins TRBV27 and TRBJ2-7; the D is unclear. The germline gives CDR1 MNHEY, CDR2 SMNVEV (reference sequence). The CDR3 length is 15 residues. V was pared by 6 bases and J by 6 bases, with 21 bases between. CDR3 bases: TGTGCCAGCAGAGACCTCGGTCTACTCCGCTCCGAGCAGTACTTC. It codes for CASRDLGLLRSEQYF.

The chain couples TRBV6-1 to TRBJ1-2; D is unresolved. V shed 11 bases and J shed 7 bases, with 8 bases lying between them. Germline V lookup: CDR1 MNHNS, CDR2 SASEGT. This CDR3 spans 9 amino acids. CDR3 DNA: TGTGCCGGTGACGGTGGCTACACCTTC. Protein sequence: CAGDGGYTF.

V is TRBV6-1 and J is TRBJ1-1; the D gene is possibly TRBD1 (5 bases). Trimming took off 8 bases at V and 2 bases at J, with 12 bases between the two ends. The CDR3 covers 13 residues. Germline CDR1 and CDR2: MNHNS and SASEGT. The CDR3: CASLIGANTEAFF. CDR3 DNA sequence: TGTGCCAGCCTTATCGGGGCAAACACTGAAGCTTTCTTT.

V gene TRBV5-4 combines with J gene TRBJ1-2; weak D call: TRBD1 (6 bases). V was trimmed by 4 bases and J by 8 bases, leaving 18 bases between them. This CDR3 contains 14 residues. Looked up from germline, CDR1 is SGHNT and CDR2 is YYREEE (reference sequence). The CDR3 DNA sequence: TGTGCCAGCAGCGGGGGCATACAGGGTTTCGGCTACACCTTC. This encodes CASSGGIQGFGYTF.

This clonotype was observed a few times. The chain links TRBV29-1 to TRBJ2-1; 9 bases line up with TRBD2. CDR1 is SQVTM, CDR2 ANQGSEA, per germline. V was pared by 0 bases and J by 5 bases, with 5 bases of the junction left unmatched. The CDR3 is 15 amino acids. CDR3 region: CSVEDLLAGDNEQFF. In DNA, the CDR3 is TGCAGCGTTGAAGATCTACTAGCGGGCGACAATGAGCAGTTCTTC.

The chain couples TRBV10-3 to TRBJ2-7, with D possibly TRBD2 on 6 matching bases. The CDR3 length is 14 residues. Germline CDR1 reads ENHRY; CDR2 reads SYGVKD. Between the trimmed V and J ends, which lost 2 bases and 2 bases, there was a span of 10 bases. CDR3 sequence reads: CAISEGGQAYEQYF. In nucleotides, the CDR3 is TGTGCCATCAGTGAGGGAGGGCAAGCCTACGAGCAGTACTTC.

The chain links TRBV9 to TRBJ1-4, with D possibly being TRBD1 (5 bases). Germline assignment: CDR1 SGDLS and CDR2 YYNGEE. The CDR3 is 15 amino acids. The V gene lost 0 bases and the J gene lost 7 bases, with 13 bases spanning the gap. CDR3 nucleotide sequence: TGTGCCAGCAGCGTAGAGGAGGGGACCGGTGAAAAACTGTTTTTT. This encodes CASSVEEGTGEKLFF.

The chain has TRBV19 and TRBJ1-1, with D maybe TRBD1 (6 bases). The germline V gene encodes CDR1 LNHDA and CDR2 SQIVND (reference sequence). Trimming took 7 bases from V and 4 from J, leaving 16 bases between them. The CDR3 covers 14 residues. The CDR3 nucleotides are TGTGCCAGTACCACGGGGGCGATTTTCACTGAAGCTTTCTTT. Encoded protein: CASTTGAIFTEAFF.

The CDR3 bases are TGTGCCAGCAGCTCACCGTCCAGGGGACGCTATGGCTACACCTTC. Protein: CASSSPSRGRYGYTF. The chain recombines TRBV7-9 with TRBJ1-2; weak D call: TRBD1 (6 bases). V was pared by 4 bases and J by 4 bases, with 16 bases between. Germline CDR1 SEHNR, CDR2 FQNEAQ (reference sequence). This CDR3 comprises 15 residues. The variable domain in full, completed from reference TRBV7-9 and TRBJ1-2, reads DTGVSQNPRHKITKRGQNVTFRCDPISEHNRLYWYRQTLGQGPEFLTYFQNEAQLEKSRLLSDRFSAERPKGSFSTLEIQRTEQGDSAMYLCASSSPSRGRYGYTFGSGTRLTVV.

This sequence joins TRBV30 and TRBJ1-1, with D unclear. The germline V gene encodes CDR1 GTSNPN and CDR2 SVGIG (reference sequence). CDR3 length equals 12 residues. Trimming shortened V by 2 bases and J by 4 bases, and 8 bases separated the two germline ends. The CDR3 loop is CAWSMEFTEAFF. In DNA form, the CDR3 reads TGTGCCTGGAGTATGGAGTTCACTGAAGCTTTCTTT.